This entry lists 8 T cell receptor beta chains sequenced from one sample in a study of blood T cell repertoires in COVID-19 (dated by TCRdb to 2019 to 2021). The library relied on the immunoSEQ multiplex PCR assay. This is the immuneACCESS table as TCRdb keeps it, with only in-frame sequences that have V and J called. A part of the clones is gone; compared with another copy, unresolved V genes explain less than half, and the rest is unexplained. The sample profile shows approximately 230,000 clones; 88% of them were found once. The ten largest make up 2.1% of the sample. Sequencing was done on a sample of peripheral blood. The receptors were sampled from a woman in her forties who had recovered from COVID-19.

The chain uses TRBV11-3 and TRBJ2-5; 10 bases fit TRBD2. After removal of 4 bases from V and 5 bases from J, the junction contained 13 bases not matched to a gene. The germline gives CDR1 SGHNT, CDR2 YENEEA. This CDR3 contains 17 residues. CDR3: CASSSGSFTSGTETQYF. Written as DNA, the CDR3 is TGTGCCAGCAGCTCCGGTTCGTTCACTAGCGGGACGGAGACCCAGTACTTC. The complete variable domain, with remaining parts taken from reference TRBV11-3 and TRBJ2-5, reads EAGVVQSPRYKIIEKKQPVAFWCNPISGHNTLYWYLQNLGQGPELLIRYENEEAVDDSQLPKDRFSAERLKGVDSTLKIQPAELGDSAVYLCASSSGSFTSGTETQYFGPGTRLLVL.

The chain joins TRBV7-2 to TRBJ2-1; 14 bases agree with TRBD2. The ends lost 3 bases at V and 9 bases at J; junction bases unmatched: 4. Germline assignment: CDR1 SGHTA and CDR2 FQGNSA. CDR3 length equals 15 residues. DNA for the CDR3: TGTGCCAGCAGCTTGTTGGGACTAGCGGGAGTTGAGCAGTTCTTC. Translated: CASSLLGLAGVEQFF.

The J gene is TRBJ2-3, the V gene TRBV5-1; D may be TRBD2 (5 bases). V was pared by 4 bases and J by 4 bases, with 10 bases between. This CDR3 is built from 13 residues. Germline values: CDR1 SGHRS, CDR2 YFSETQ. The CDR3 loop is CASSPGVADTQYF. DNA for the CDR3: TGCGCCAGCAGCCCCGGGGTAGCAGATACGCAGTATTTT.

This chain connects TRBV10-3 to TRBJ2-1, with 9 bases lining up with TRBD1. There are 16 residues in the CDR3. V shed 0 bases and J 7 bases; nucleotides not matched to a gene: 7. Germline values: CDR1 ENHRY, CDR2 SYGVKD. The CDR3 spells CAISESGGTGRNEQFF. The CDR3 DNA reads TGTGCCATCAGTGAGTCCGGAGGGACAGGGAGGAATGAGCAGTTCTTC.

This sequence joins TRBV27 and TRBJ2-1; weak D call: TRBD1 (5 bases). V was cut by 7 bases and J by 6 bases, with 16 bases left in between. The V gene's germline CDR1 is MNHEY and CDR2 SMNVEV (reference sequence). CDR3 length: 14 residues. DNA for the CDR3: TGTGCCAGCACCCAGGACACTCCATCCAATGAGCAGTTCTTC. The encoded protein is CASTQDTPSNEQFF.

The chain couples TRBV6-5 to TRBJ1-1, with D unresolved. In germline, CDR1 is MNHEY, CDR2 SVGAGI. Trimming pared 6 bases from V and 5 bases from J, leaving 10 bases between. The length of the CDR3 is 12 residues. The chain's CDR3 is CASRPSLTEAFF. CDR3 sequence (DNA): TGTGCCAGCAGGCCTAGTTTGACTGAAGCTTTCTTT.

The chain combines TRBV19 with TRBJ2-2; 10 bases are shared with TRBD2. Germline V gene sequence: CDR1 LNHDA, CDR2 SQIVND (reference sequence). J gave up 5 bases and V 3 bases, and 6 bases lay outside the gene matches. This CDR3 has 16 amino acids. Written as DNA, the CDR3 is TGTGCCAGTAGTATTCGGACTAGCGGAGCGACCGGGGAGCTGTTTTTT. Translation: CASSIRTSGATGELFF. The full variable domain, completed using reference TRBV19 and TRBJ2-2, is DGGITQSPKYLFRKEGQNVTLSCEQNLNHDAMYWYRQDPGQGLRLIYYSQIVNDFQKGDIAEGYSVSREKKESFPLTVTSAQKNPTAFYLCASSIRTSGATGELFFGEGSRLTVL.

The J gene is TRBJ1-5, the V gene TRBV6-1; D gene ambiguous. V lost 2 bases and J 3 bases, leaving 5 bases between the germline ends. The CDR3 is 13 residues long. Germline V gives CDR1 MNHNS, CDR2 SASEGT. The CDR3 loop is CASSENTNQPQHF. DNA of the CDR3: TGTGCCAGCAGTGAAAACACCAATCAGCCCCAGCATTTT.